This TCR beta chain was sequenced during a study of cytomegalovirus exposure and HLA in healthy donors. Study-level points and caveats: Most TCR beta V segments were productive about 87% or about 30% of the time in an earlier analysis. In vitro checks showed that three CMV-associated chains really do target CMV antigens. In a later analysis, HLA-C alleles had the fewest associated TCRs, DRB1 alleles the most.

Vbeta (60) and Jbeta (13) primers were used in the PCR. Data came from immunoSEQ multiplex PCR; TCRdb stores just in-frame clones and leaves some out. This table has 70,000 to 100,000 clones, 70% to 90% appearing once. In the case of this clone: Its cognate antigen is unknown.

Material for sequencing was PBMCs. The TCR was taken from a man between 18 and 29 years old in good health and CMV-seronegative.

The CDR3 DNA follows: TGTGCCAGCAGCTTTATGCGATCACCCCTCCACTTT. The encoded protein is CASSFMRSPLHF. The rearrangement uses TRBV5-6 and TRBJ1-6; D not resolved. Trimming pared 2 bases from V and 10 bases from J, leaving 7 bases between. CDR3 length equals 12 residues. Per the germline V gene, CDR1 is SGHDT and CDR2 is YYEEEE.